This TCR beta chain was captured in a study of Graves' ophthalmopathy and Graves' hyperthyroidism. CDR3 regions of TCR beta were amplified from RNA transcripts. First-round RT-PCR employed HTBI primers, with a second-round multiplex PCR after it. TCRdb processed the multiplex PCR reads anew with MiXCR; each CDR3 protein has one entry. The table includes more than 300,000 distinct CDR3 sequences, approximately 15% detected once. Trimming left V 5 bases short and J 7 bases short, with 12 bases between. This CDR3 is built from 13 residues. Hyperthyroidism qualified as stable when ophthalmopathy did not develop within 18 months of follow-up.

The rearrangement joins TRBV12-3 or TRBV12-4 to TRBJ1-5, with D tentatively TRBD1 (5 bases). The source is a woman aged 18-29 years with stable Graves' hyperthyroidism. The sample comprised peripheral blood. The CDR3 DNA follows: TGTGCCAGCAGTGATCGCCGGGGGCAGCCCCAGCATTTT. Translated, it gives CASSDRRGQPQHF.